This is a list of T cell receptor beta chains from one sample in a study of T-cell reconstitution after alpha-beta-depleted transplantation in children. From the PCR reads, TCRdb called clonotypes with MiXCR, one entry per CDR3 protein. The sample lists 190,000 or so distinct CDR3 sequences, around 6.8% seen once, with 3% in the top ten. The material was PBMCs from the stem cell graft donor, obtained from the stem cell graft. The receptors were sampled from a human donor who donated a stem cell graft to a child with Wiskott-Aldrich syndrome. The CDR3 runs from the conserved cysteine through the conserved F or W. D genes are given only for firm matches. Size is stated for part of the rows, as once, few or many counts, or as a class when the clone is expanded.

j_gene	v_gene	d_gene	abundance	CDR3nt	CDR3aa
TRBJ1-5	TRBV4-1	-	few	TGCGCCAGCAGCCAAGATGACTGGCAGCCCCAGCATTTT	CASSQDDWQPQHF
TRBJ2-3	TRBV7-2	-	many	TGTGCCAGCAGCTTATCGACTAACACAGATACGCAGTATTTT	CASSLSTNTDTQYF
TRBJ2-1	TRBV7-9	-	few	TGTGCCAGCAGCTTAGGAGTCTGGGGGCGCCTCTACAATGAGCAGTTCTTC	CASSLGVWGRLYNEQFF
TRBJ2-3	TRBV7-2	TRBD1	-	TGTGCCAGCAGCGTTAGGGTACAGGGGTCTGGAGATACGCAGTATTTT	CASSVRVQGSGDTQYF
TRBJ2-1	TRBV5-1	TRBD1	many	TGCGCCAGCAGCCTCGGACAGGGTGTAACGGGTGAGCAGTTCTTC	CASSLGQGVTGEQFF
TRBJ2-1	TRBV6-5	TRBD1	many	TGTGCCAGCAGTTCCCCGGGACAGGGGTATGAGCAGTTCTTC	CASSSPGQGYEQFF
TRBJ2-1	TRBV10-3	TRBD1	many	TGTGCCACCACGTCCGGGACAGGGGGCTCCTACAATGAGCAGTTCTTC	CATTSGTGGSYNEQFF
TRBJ2-7	TRBV6-6	-	many	TGTGCCAGCAGTTACTCATCTCTATACGAGCAGTACTTC	CASSYSSLYEQYF
TRBJ2-1	TRBV20-1	TRBD2	many	TGCAGTGCTGGACTAGCGGGATTTAACAATGAGCAGTTCTTC	CSAGLAGFNNEQFF
TRBJ2-5	TRBV7-9	-	many	TGTGCCAGCAGCCCCGCAGAGACCCAGTACTTC	CASSPAETQYF
TRBJ2-1	TRBV5-5	-	-	TGTGCCAGCAGCCCGGAGGTTTTCAATCAGTACAATGAGCAGTTCTTC	CASSPEVFNQYNEQFF
TRBJ2-2	TRBV7-2	TRBD2	few	TGTGCCAGCAGCTTAGGAGCCGGGGGGGGCATGGTCGGGGAGCTGTTTTTT	CASSLGAGGGMVGELFF
TRBJ2-7	TRBV27	-	many	TGTGCCAGCAGTGTGGGACGGGATTTCTCCTACGAGCAGTACTTC	CASSVGRDFSYEQYF
TRBJ2-7	TRBV12-3/TRBV12-4	-	many	TGTGCCAGCAGTTCACGACTGGAAGGAGAGCAGTACTTC	CASSSRLEGEQYF
TRBJ1-1	TRBV29-1	TRBD1	many	TGCAGCGTTGAAGACCCGGGACAGGGGGCCGCAGCTTTCTTT	CSVEDPGQGAAAFF
TRBJ2-7	TRBV7-2	-	many	TGTGCCAGCAGTTTCGGCAGGAACGAGCAGTACTTC	CASSFGRNEQYF
TRBJ2-7	TRBV7-9	TRBD2	many	TGTGCCAGCAGCCACACGGGGGGGACCTACGAGCAGTACTTC	CASSHTGGTYEQYF
TRBJ2-3	TRBV7-8	TRBD2	many	TGTGCCAGCAGCTTAGCCGGGAGGGGGGATACGCAGTATTTT	CASSLAGRGDTQYF
TRBJ2-3	TRBV10-3	TRBD2	many	TGTGCCATCGGGGGGGGAGGGCCCTCAGATACGCAGTATTTT	CAIGGGGPSDTQYF
TRBJ1-6	TRBV20-1	-	many	TGCAGTGCAAACCCCCCCGGACTGAAGAATTCACCCCTCCACTTT	CSANPPGLKNSPLHF
TRBJ2-7	TRBV20-1	TRBD1	many	TGCAGTGCTAGCCGAGGGGACAGGGTTCTATACGAGCAGTACTTC	CSASRGDRVLYEQYF
TRBJ2-7	TRBV29-1	-	many	TGCAGCGCGCAGGACTACGAGCAGTACTTC	CSAQDYEQYF
TRBJ2-3	TRBV20-1	TRBD2	many	TGCAGTGCTAGATCCCCTAGCGGGAGTGGTGATACGCAGTATTTT	CSARSPSGSGDTQYF
TRBJ1-1	TRBV12-3/TRBV12-4	TRBD1	many	TGTGCCAGCAGTTTTCTAGGGGACAGGGCCTTCGGCACTGAAGCTTTCTTT	CASSFLGDRAFGTEAFF
TRBJ2-3	TRBV5-6	TRBD1	many	TGTGCCAGCAGCCTTGACAGGGGGCGAGGAGATACGCAGTATTTT	CASSLDRGRGDTQYF
TRBJ1-2	TRBV7-2	TRBD1	many	TGTGCCAGCAGCAGAGGGACAGGGAAAAATAACTATGGCTACACCTTC	CASSRGTGKNNYGYTF
TRBJ2-6	TRBV18	TRBD1	-	TGTGCCAGCTCACCAATCCGGACAGGGAGCTCTGGGGCCAACGTCCTGACTTTC	CASSPIRTGSSGANVLTF
TRBJ2-1	TRBV20-1	TRBD2	many	TGCAGTGCTGAAGGGACTAGCGGCTCCTACAATGAGCAGTTCTTC	CSAEGTSGSYNEQFF
TRBJ2-7	TRBV12-3/TRBV12-4	-	-	TGTGCCAGCAGTTTTGTGGGGGGTATAGGCGAGCAGTACTTC	CASSFVGGIGEQYF
TRBJ2-5	TRBV4-1	-	many	TGCGCCAGCAGCCAGGGGGACAATTCCGGGACCCAGTACTTC	CASSQGDNSGTQYF
TRBJ1-2	TRBV5-1	TRBD1	-	TGCGCCAGCAGCCCGGTGGGACAGGCATTCTATGGCTACACCTTC	CASSPVGQAFYGYTF
TRBJ2-1	TRBV12-3/TRBV12-4	TRBD2	many	TGTGCCAGCAGCGAGACTAGCGGATCCTACAATGAGCAGTTCTTC	CASSETSGSYNEQFF
TRBJ2-3	TRBV24-1	-	many	TGTGCCACCGCGAGGAGCACAGATACGCAGTATTTT	CATARSTDTQYF
TRBJ2-5	TRBV12-3/TRBV12-4	-	many	TGTGCCAGCAGTTTCCGGGTTGATTTGACCCAGTACTTC	CASSFRVDLTQYF
TRBJ2-1	TRBV20-1	TRBD1	few	TGCTGTGCTAGACTCTCCTGGGGGACAGGGGGCTATGAGCAGTTCTTC	CCARLSWGTGGYEQFF